The 12 T cell receptor beta chains below all came from one sample that was sequenced in a study of blood T cell repertoires in COVID-19. Produced via immunoSEQ multiplex PCR; TCRdb's table is partial and in-frame only. The sample has 150,000 or so clones, roughly 87% seen once. Material: PBMCs or T cells enriched from blood (not recorded which). These receptors were collected from a woman in her fifties or sixties who had recovered from COVID-19.

The chain recombines TRBV18 with TRBJ2-3; 11 bases line up with TRBD2. The CDR3 is 18 amino acids. The junction had 10 bases not matched to a gene; V was cut back by 3 bases and J by 2 bases. The germline V gene encodes CDR1 KGHSH and CDR2 LQKENI. Here the CDR3 DNA reads TGTGCCAGCTCACCTCGAACTAGCGGGAGTGGAAACACAGATACGCAGTATTTT. This sequence encodes CASSPRTSGSGNTDTQYF.

The chain has TRBV29-1 and TRBJ2-3, with D perhaps TRBD1 (6 bases). The CDR3 length is 13 residues. The V end lost 4 bases, the J end lost 1 base, and 9 bases lay between the germline ends. CDR1 SQVTM and CDR2 ANQGSEA come from the germline V gene. CDR3 region: CSVGPGGTDTQYF. The DNA for the CDR3 is TGCAGCGTTGGCCCAGGGGGCACAGATACGCAGTATTTT.

The table lists this clone with a few counts. The rearrangement links TRBV19 to TRBJ2-3; D is ambiguous. V was shortened by 8 bases and J by 6 bases, with 9 bases between the two germline ends. Germline loops: CDR1 LNHDA, CDR2 SQIVND (reference sequence). CDR3 length equals 11 residues. This chain's CDR3 is CASAVEDTQYF. In DNA form, the CDR3 reads TGTGCCAGTGCCGTTGAGGATACGCAGTATTTT.

The CDR3 DNA is TGTGCCAGCAGCCGGAGCAGCGGGGCCACAGATACGCAGTATTTT. It is translated as CASSRSSGATDTQYF. The chain combines TRBV6-6 with TRBJ2-3; the match to TRBD2 covers 7 bases. Germline assignment: CDR1 MNHNY and CDR2 SVGAGI (reference sequence). V shed 6 bases, J shed 2 bases, and the junction held 8 bases outside the gene matches. CDR3 length: 15 amino acids.

The chain has TRBV2 and TRBJ2-7, with 8 bases lining up with TRBD2. CDR1 and CDR2 from the germline V gene are SNHLY and FYNNEI. The CDR3 consists of 14 residues. V gave up 4 bases and J gave up 2 bases; unmatched junction bases: 4. The CDR3 region has the DNA TGTGCCAGCAGTGCGGGAGGGCCTGCCTACGAGCAGTACTTC. It translates to CASSAGGPAYEQYF.

This clone has just a few counts. The chain carries TRBV19 and TRBJ1-5; 11 bases map to TRBD1. There are 14 residues in the CDR3. Germline values: CDR1 LNHDA, CDR2 SQIVND (reference sequence). Losses at the gene ends were 6 bases for V and 4 bases for J; bases not matched to a gene: 2. The chain's CDR3 is CASSGTGGNQPQHF. The CDR3 DNA reads as TGTGCCAGTAGCGGGACAGGGGGTAATCAGCCCCAGCATTTT.

The CDR3 sequence is CASSLSSSYNEQFF. The CDR3 region has the DNA TGTGCCAGCAGCTTGAGTAGTTCCTACAATGAGCAGTTCTTC. The V call is TRBV7-2, the J call TRBJ2-1; D is ambiguous. In germline, CDR1 is SGHTA, CDR2 FQGNSA. Trimming pared 3 bases from V and 1 base from J, leaving 7 bases between. The CDR3 covers 14 residues.

V gene TRBV18 combines with J gene TRBJ2-1, with TRBD2 as a possible D gene (5 bases). This CDR3 contains 16 residues. The V end lost 0 bases, the J end lost 3 bases, and 12 bases lay between the germline ends. Looked up from germline, CDR1 is KGHSH and CDR2 is LQKENI. This chain's CDR3 is CASSPPQRAGYNEQFF. The CDR3 DNA reads TGTGCCAGCTCACCACCACAAAGGGCGGGCTACAATGAGCAGTTCTTC.

CDR3 protein: CASRRSGSPQETQYF. The CDR3 coding sequence is TGTGCCAGTAGGCGTAGCGGGAGCCCCCAAGAGACCCAGTACTTC. The chain carries TRBV19 and TRBJ2-5; 9 bases line up with TRBD2. This CDR3 region has 15 residues. Germline CDR1 LNHDA, CDR2 SQIVND (reference sequence). The V and J ends lost 6 bases and 1 base, in that order; junction bases with no gene match: 6.

The J gene is TRBJ1-5, the V gene TRBV10-3; possible D gene TRBD1, 6 bases. Per germline, CDR1 ENHRY and CDR2 SYGVKD. The CDR3 length is 15 residues. Trimming took off 0 bases at V and 2 bases at J, with 8 bases between the two ends. The CDR3 protein is CAISESSGGNQPQHF. The DNA of the CDR3 is TGTGCCATCAGTGAGTCCTCAGGGGGCAATCAGCCCCAGCATTTT.

The rearrangement uses TRBV7-2 and TRBJ2-2, with 14 positions matching TRBD2. The CDR3 covers 17 residues. The V gene's germline CDR1 is SGHTA and CDR2 FQGNSA. V shed 5 bases and J 2 bases; nucleotides not matched to a gene: 4. CDR3 DNA sequence: TGTGCCAGCAGCCGGGGGACTAGCGGGAGCAACACCGGGGAGCTGTTTTTT. As protein: CASSRGTSGSNTGELFF. The full variable domain, in which reference TRBV7-2 and TRBJ2-2 provide the parts outside the CDR3, is GAGVSQSPSNKVTEKGKDVELRCDPISGHTALYWYRQSLGQGLEFLIYFQGNSAPDKSGLPSDRFSAERTGGSVSTLTIQRTQQEDSAVYLCASSRGTSGSNTGELFFGEGSRLTVL.

The CDR3 is CASSHQGSNQPQHF. DNA of the CDR3: TGTGCCAGCAGCCATCAGGGTAGCAATCAGCCCCAGCATTTT. J is TRBJ1-5 and V is TRBV3-1 (or the pseudogene TRBV3-2), with D perhaps TRBD1 (5 bases). V shed 3 bases and J shed 0 bases, with 6 bases lying between them. This CDR3 contains 14 residues. Germline V gives CDR1 LGHDT, CDR2 YNNKEL (reference sequence).